This T cell receptor beta chain was documented in a study of T cell responses to AZD1222 COVID-19 vaccine. General study points: Regions 160-218 and 743-854 dominated among vaccine-associated CD4 TCRs spanning spike. Every sample of the repertoires postdated the peak T cell response. Baseline seropositivity occurred in only a handful of AZD1222 recipients.

In regard to this clone: Its cognate antigen is unknown.

Generated by immunoSEQ multiplex PCR, the TCRdb table keeps only in-frame clones and is missing some. Here the sample spans approximately 170,000 clones, roughly 90% being singletons. CDR1 and CDR2 from the germline V gene are MDHEN and SYDVKM. Trimming removed 7 bases at V and 7 bases at J, with 19 bases between. The CDR3 length is 15 residues. The sample consisted of peripheral blood, taken on day 0 of AZD1222 vaccination. The chain uses TRBV28 and TRBJ1-4, with D perhaps matching TRBD1 (5 bases). The TCR sequence derives from an adult in good health. The CDR3 sequence: CASTPLGEEGEKLFF. CDR3 sequence (DNA): TGTGCCAGCACTCCCCTGGGGGAGGAAGGTGAAAAACTGTTTTTT.